This T cell receptor beta chain was recorded in a study of blood T cell repertoires in COVID-19. Study as a whole: Acute and convalescent COVID-19 samples came from the United States, Italy and Spain.

CDR1 MRHNA and CDR2 SNTAGT come from the germline V gene. The CDR3 has 14 amino acids. Enrolled during active infection, Seattle patients were then followed longitudinally. As concerns this clone: Relative to the germline gene, one junction end is altered; a read error may explain this.

As handled by the study authors: The authors estimated nucleated cell counts from reference gene primer amplification. Generated by immunoSEQ multiplex PCR, the TCRdb table keeps only in-frame clones and is missing some. V, J and clone size reflect that table, while D and trimming were determined from the DNA. Among approximately 100,000 clones listed, about 90% were seen once. The V call is TRBV6-4, the J call TRBJ1-2, with TRBD1 as a possible D gene (5 bases). The receptor comes from a human donor with COVID-19, enrolled during active disease. The donor label of this sample is uncertain. Sequencing was carried out using peripheral blood. The CDR3 reads CASSDRAGGLSPGF. CDR3 nucleotide sequence: TGTGCCAGCAGTGATAGGGCGGGGGGACTCTCTCCCGGCTTC.